A single sample is the source of the 20 T cell receptor beta chains below, sequenced in a study of response to subunit inactivated influenza vaccine. MiXCR was run by TCRdb on the RT-PCR reads, yielding one entry per CDR3 protein. Of around 530,000 distinct CDR3 sequences in the sample, about 15% are singletons; the top ten hold roughly 3.1%. Here the sequenced sample was CD4+ T cells sorted from PBMCs, taken around 25 months after vaccination. All receptors come from a man aged 45 to 75 who received an inactivated influenza vaccine.

The chain joins TRBV7-3 to TRBJ2-1; 14 bases line up with TRBD2. Germline V gives CDR1 SGHTA, CDR2 FQGTGA. This CDR3 has 18 residues. With 4 bases clipped from V and 8 bases from J, the junction kept 13 bases outside the gene matches. This CDR3 reads CASSSLPTSGRAVDEQFF. Here the CDR3 DNA reads TGTGCCAGCAGCTCACTACCGACTAGCGGGAGGGCCGTGGATGAGCAGTTCTTC.

This clonotype turned up a few times. The genes are TRBV30 and TRBJ2-1, with D maybe TRBD2 (5 bases). V gave up 2 bases and J gave up 9 bases, with 14 bases separating them. From germline, CDR1 is GTSNPN and CDR2 SVGIG (reference sequence). CDR3 size: 13 residues. CDR3 coding DNA: TGTGCCTGGAGTACGCCCGTGAGGGCTGAGCAGTTCTTC. Its protein product is CAWSTPVRAEQFF.

This clonotype was seen only a few times. The genes are TRBV18 and TRBJ2-2; a possible D gene is TRBD1 (6 bases). The germline gives CDR1 KGHSH, CDR2 LQKENI. This CDR3 spans 16 amino acids. Trimming shortened V by 0 bases and J by 6 bases, and 14 bases separated the two germline ends. The CDR3 reads CASSPPSQGRAGELFF. In nucleotides, the CDR3 is TGTGCCAGCTCACCACCATCGCAGGGGAGAGCCGGGGAGCTGTTTTTT.

This clonotype showed up just a few times. The chain carries TRBV9 and TRBJ2-5; 8 positions agree with TRBD2. Germline trimming cut 4 bases from V and 1 base from J; bases unmatched to any gene: 3. This CDR3 is 14 amino acids long. Germline values: CDR1 SGDLS, CDR2 YYNGEE. The CDR3 protein is CASSRAGAQETQYF. The CDR3 nucleotides are TGTGCCAGCAGCCGAGCGGGGGCCCAAGAGACCCAGTACTTC.

This clonotype was detected ten times or more. The chain is built from TRBV4-3 and TRBJ2-5; D is undetermined. The CDR3 has 13 amino acids. The germline V and J ends were trimmed by 0 bases and 2 bases, with 4 bases remaining between them. The germline V gene encodes CDR1 LGHNA and CDR2 YSLEER. The CDR3 spells CASSQELQETQYF. CDR3 sequence (DNA): TGCGCCAGCAGCCAAGAGTTGCAAGAGACCCAGTACTTC.

This sequence joins TRBV7-2 and TRBJ2-2; 7 bases fit TRBD1. With V trimmed by 6 bases and J by 2 bases, 3 bases remained unmatched. The germline gives CDR1 SGHTA, CDR2 FQGNSA. The CDR3 contains 14 residues. The CDR3 DNA is TGTGCCAGCAGACAGGGGCCTAACACCGGGGAGCTGTTTTTT. It specifies CASRQGPNTGELFF.

There are many counts of this clonotype. The chain combines TRBV6-5 with TRBJ1-1, with D maybe TRBD1 (6 bases). The CDR3 loop spans 14 amino acids. Germline values: CDR1 MNHEY, CDR2 SVGAGI. V was cut by 3 bases and J by 3 bases, with 11 bases left in between. The CDR3 reads CASSYGGADTEAFF. The DNA of the CDR3 is TGTGCCAGCAGTTATGGGGGCGCGGACACTGAAGCTTTCTTT.

The CDR3 DNA sequence: TGTGCCAGCACCCCCGCCCGGTCAACGGGGAATTCACCCCTCCACTTT. It is translated as CASTPARSTGNSPLHF. The chain joins TRBV6-2 or TRBV6-3 to TRBJ1-6, with unresolved D. Looked up from germline, CDR1 is MNHEY and CDR2 is SVGEGT. Trimming pared 7 bases from V and 7 bases from J, leaving 20 bases between. The CDR3 runs 16 residues.

CDR3: CASSAFSVNTEAFF. The DNA for the CDR3 is TGTGCCAGCAGCGCCTTCTCGGTGAACACTGAAGCTTTCTTT. This chain connects TRBV7-2 to TRBJ1-1; no clear D. Germline assignment: CDR1 SGHTA and CDR2 FQGNSA. The germline V and J ends were trimmed by 5 bases and 0 bases, with 10 bases remaining between them. This CDR3 comprises 14 residues.

This clonotype occurred a few times. The chain links TRBV9 to TRBJ2-7; D remains unclear. CDR1 is SGDLS, CDR2 YYNGEE, per germline. Trimming took off 0 bases at V and 6 bases at J, with 16 bases between the two ends. The length of the CDR3 is 15 residues. The CDR3 DNA sequence: TGTGCCAGCAGCGTAGTGCAAGGGAAGTTTAGCGAGCAGTACTTC. Amino acid sequence: CASSVVQGKFSEQYF.

This clonotype has only a few counts. The chain links TRBV6-2 or TRBV6-3 to TRBJ2-7, with TRBD2 matching 12 bases. The CDR3 spans 15 residues. With V trimmed by 6 bases and J by 2 bases, 5 bases remained unmatched. Germline V CDR1 and CDR2: MNHEY, SVGEGT. The CDR3 DNA sequence: TGTGCCAGCAGGAGACTAGCGGGAGAAACCTACGAGCAGTACTTC. Encoded protein: CASRRLAGETYEQYF.

The sample holds many counts of this clonotype. V usage is TRBV20-1 and J usage is TRBJ1-4, with D possibly matching TRBD1 (5 bases). The CDR3 covers 14 residues. V was clipped by 6 bases and J by 5 bases, with 16 bases between them. Germline values: CDR1 DFQATT, CDR2 SNEGSKA (reference sequence). CDR3: CSAVVGGGNEKLFF. The CDR3 DNA reads TGCAGTGCCGTTGTCGGGGGTGGGAATGAAAAACTGTTTTTT.

The V call is TRBV5-5, the J call TRBJ1-4; D not certain. Germline CDR1 is SGHKS and CDR2 is YYEKEE (reference sequence). Trimming shortened V by 7 bases and J by 0 bases, and 10 bases separated the two germline ends. There are 14 residues in the CDR3. CDR3 region: CASLLDATNEKLFF. The CDR3 DNA reads TGTGCCAGCCTCTTAGACGCAACTAATGAAAAACTGTTTTTT.

The chain carries TRBV15 and TRBJ2-1; D uncertain. The CDR3 loop spans 11 amino acids. From germline, CDR1 is LNHNV and CDR2 YYDKDF (reference sequence). Trimming stripped 3 bases from V and 10 bases from J, with 7 bases between. CDR3 residues: CATSSDSEQFF. Here the CDR3 DNA reads TGTGCCACCAGCAGTGACTCGGAGCAGTTCTTC.

In this sample, this clonotype turned up a few times. This chain connects TRBV11-2 to TRBJ1-3; TRBD1 matches 7 bases. The CDR3 spans 17 residues. The trim removed 0 bases at V and 8 bases at J, leaving 13 bases unmatched. Germline V gene sequence: CDR1 SGHAT, CDR2 FQNNGV. The CDR3 DNA reads TGTGCCAGCAGCTTAGAAGGGGGCGCCAATGGCCTTTACACCATATATTTT. It is translated as CASSLEGGANGLYTIYF. Variable domain in full (rest from reference TRBV11-2 and TRBJ1-3): EAGVAQSPRYKIIEKRQSVAFWCNPISGHATLYWYQQILGQGPKLLIQFQNNGVVDDSQLPKDRFSAERLKGVDSTLKIQPAKLEDSAVYLCASSLEGGANGLYTIYFGEGSWLTVV.

The J gene is TRBJ2-3, the V gene TRBV7-2; 11 positions agree with TRBD2. From germline, CDR1 is SGHTA and CDR2 FQGNSA. The CDR3 has 16 residues. J was trimmed by 7 bases and V by 1 base; bases with no gene match: 7. CDR3 sequence: CASSLGLAGGRNTQYF. CDR3 nucleotides: TGTGCCAGCAGCTTAGGGCTAGCGGGGGGCCGGAATACGCAGTATTTT.

This clonotype was seen only a few times. The chain is built from TRBV12-3 or TRBV12-4 and TRBJ2-2; the D gene is possibly TRBD1 (5 bases). The CDR3 totals 16 residues. V lost 6 bases, J lost 1 base, and 15 bases lay in between. CDR3 region: CASSLIGAGNTGELFF. In nucleotides, the CDR3 is TGTGCCAGCAGCCTCATTGGGGCAGGGAACACCGGGGAGCTGTTTTTT.

In its sample, this clonotype was seen many times. The V and J genes are TRBV12-3 or TRBV12-4 and TRBJ2-3, with a tentative D call TRBD1 (7 bases). The V end was cut by 3 bases, the J end by 7 bases, with 14 bases between. The CDR3 has 14 amino acids. The CDR3 region is CASSFGAGGYTQYF. The CDR3 DNA is TGTGCCAGCAGTTTCGGTGCAGGGGGGTATACGCAGTATTTT.

J is TRBJ2-2 and V is TRBV15; unclear D gene. Germline V gene lookup returns CDR1 LNHNV and CDR2 YYDKDF (reference sequence). Trimming cost V 0 bases and J 0 bases, with 8 bases left between them. There are 16 residues in the CDR3. Here the CDR3 reads CATSRDQRTNTGELFF. The CDR3 nucleotides are TGTGCCACCAGCAGAGACCAGAGGACGAACACCGGGGAGCTGTTTTTT.

This clonotype has just a few counts. J is TRBJ2-5 and V is TRBV10-3; D is undetermined. Germline-derived CDR1 and CDR2 are ENHRY and SYGVKD. CDR3 length: 14 residues. V lost 0 bases, J lost 5 bases, and 10 bases lay in between. The CDR3 loop is CAISESGGDETQYF. The CDR3 coding sequence is TGTGCCATCAGTGAGTCTGGCGGAGATGAGACCCAGTACTTC.